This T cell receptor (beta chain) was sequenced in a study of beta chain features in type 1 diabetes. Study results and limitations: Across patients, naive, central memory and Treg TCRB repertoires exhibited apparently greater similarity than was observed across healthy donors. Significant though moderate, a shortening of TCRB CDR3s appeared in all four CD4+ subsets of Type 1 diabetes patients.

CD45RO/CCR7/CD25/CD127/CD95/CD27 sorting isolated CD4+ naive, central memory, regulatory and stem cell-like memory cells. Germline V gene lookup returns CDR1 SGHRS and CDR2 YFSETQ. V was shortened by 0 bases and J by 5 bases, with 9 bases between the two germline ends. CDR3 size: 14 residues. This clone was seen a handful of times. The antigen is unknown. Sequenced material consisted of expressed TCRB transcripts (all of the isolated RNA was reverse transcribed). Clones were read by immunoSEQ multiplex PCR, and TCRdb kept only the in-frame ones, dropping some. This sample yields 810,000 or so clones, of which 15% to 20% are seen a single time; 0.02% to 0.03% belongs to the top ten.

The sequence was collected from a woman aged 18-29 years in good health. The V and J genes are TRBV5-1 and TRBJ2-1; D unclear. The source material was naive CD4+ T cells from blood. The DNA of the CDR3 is TGCGCCAGCAGCTTGGAGTATAGGGACAATGAGCAGTTCTTC. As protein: CASSLEYRDNEQFF.